The sequence of this T cell receptor beta chain was determined in a study of OX40 agonist ivuxolimab in advanced cancers. The V gene's germline CDR1 is PRHDT and CDR2 FYEKMQ (reference sequence). The CDR3 contains 17 residues. The V end lost 5 bases, the J end lost 0 bases, and 18 bases lay between the germline ends. TCRdb's table, derived via immunoSEQ multiplex PCR, lists solely in-frame clones and lacks some. The profile shows more than 55,000 clones, about four fifths of them singletons. On cycle 4 day 1 and cycle 7 day 1, as well as at baseline, blood was sampled. Note on this clone: The antigen remains unidentified.

General study points: Expanded clones were, on average, more numerous in CD8+ T cells than in CD4+.

The receptor was isolated from an adult with an advanced solid tumor such as melanoma, head and neck, liver or kidney cancer. The chain employs TRBV13 and TRBJ2-3; tentatively, D is TRBD1 (6 bases). The material sequenced was CD4+ or CD8+ T cells sorted from blood, taken in a trial of the OX40 agonist ivuxolimab. CDR3 loop: CASSTGSGTKSTDTQYF. CDR3 coding DNA: TGTGCCAGCAGCACAGGATCCGGGACAAAGAGCACAGATACGCAGTATTTT.